This TCR beta chain originates from a study of T cell responses to AZD1222 COVID-19 vaccine. Study-level points and caveats: Donors, mostly white British, included more females; clonal diversity was possibly underestimated. Baseline serostatus was positive in only six AZD1222 recipients.

The CDR3 loop spans 18 amino acids. Deletions cut 4 bases from V and 0 bases from J, with 22 bases between. The protocol was immunoSEQ multiplex PCR, while the TCRdb copy is restricted to in-frame clones and leaves out a portion. The data show 150,000 or so clones, 88% seen once. Regarding this clone: Antigen unknown.

This clonotype originated in an adult who had recovered from COVID-19. The chain is built from TRBV23-1 and TRBJ2-7; no definite D call. TRBV23-1 is annotated as an ORF whose role is uncertain. The sample in question was peripheral blood, obtained after recovery from COVID-19. The DNA for the CDR3 is TGCGCCAGCAGTCCAATACCTCAAGGGCAGGTAATCTCCTACGAGCAGTACTTC. Residues: CASSPIPQGQVISYEQYF.